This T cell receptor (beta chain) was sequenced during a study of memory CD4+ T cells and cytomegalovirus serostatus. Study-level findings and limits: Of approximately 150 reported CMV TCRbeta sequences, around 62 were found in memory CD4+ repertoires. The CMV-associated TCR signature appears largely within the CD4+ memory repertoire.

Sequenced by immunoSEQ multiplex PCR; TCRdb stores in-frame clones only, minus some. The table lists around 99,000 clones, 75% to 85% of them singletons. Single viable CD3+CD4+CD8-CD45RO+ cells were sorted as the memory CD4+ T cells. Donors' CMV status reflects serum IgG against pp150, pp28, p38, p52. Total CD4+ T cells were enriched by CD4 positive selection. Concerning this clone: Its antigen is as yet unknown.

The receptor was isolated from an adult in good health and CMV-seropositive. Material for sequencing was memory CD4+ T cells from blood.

The CDR3 loop reads CASRLQGDYGYTF. The CDR3 nucleotides are TGTGCCAGCAGACTACAGGGGGACTATGGCTACACCTTC. This rearrangement joins TRBV28 to TRBJ1-2, with TRBD1 matching over 8 bases. This CDR3 contains 13 residues. From germline, CDR1 is MDHEN and CDR2 SYDVKM. The trim removed 6 bases at V and 3 bases at J, leaving 3 bases unmatched.